The 7 T cell receptor beta chains in this list originate from one sample, sequenced in a study of post-analysis software for immune sequencing data. Study findings and constraints: The study found TRBV5-6, TRBV5-1 and TRBV20-1 among 4 or 5 TRBV segments more frequent in patients than controls.

These receptors are not linked to any known antigen. Sequencing libraries made from TCR beta cDNA carried unique molecular identifiers. Each CDR3 protein gets one entry after TCRdb re-called the PCR reads with MiXCR. The sample has hundreds of thousands of distinct CDR3 sequences; 44% are singletons. Sequencing was performed on blood. The receptors here all came from a girl aged 5-17 years with multiple sclerosis.

The chain recombines TRBV29-1 with TRBJ1-1, with unresolved D. V was trimmed by 2 bases and J by 7 bases, leaving 17 bases between them. Germline V gives CDR1 SQVTM, CDR2 ANQGSEA. CDR3 length: 14 amino acids. Here the CDR3 reads CSVESDLGVDEAFF. CDR3 in DNA: TGCAGCGTTGAATCGGACCTAGGTGTAGATGAAGCTTTCTTT. Complete variable domain (other parts from reference TRBV29-1 and TRBJ1-1): SAVISQKPSRDICQRGTSLTIQCQVDSQVTMMFWYRQQPGQSLTLIATANQGSEATYESGFVIDKFPISRPNLTFSTLTVSNMSPEDSSIYLCSVESDLGVDEAFFGQGTRLTVV.

In its sample, this clonotype was seen a few times. The rearrangement links TRBV12-3 or TRBV12-4 to TRBJ2-5; D is ambiguous. V lost 0 bases to trimming and J lost 2 bases, with 7 bases between them. This CDR3 has 14 amino acids. The CDR3, as DNA: TGTGCCAGCAGTTTAGCCCGGATTCAAGAGACCCAGTACTTC. This codes for CASSLARIQETQYF.

The rearrangement uses TRBV7-9 and TRBJ1-2; the D gene is possibly TRBD1 (6 bases). The CDR3 has 14 amino acids. Germline loops: CDR1 SEHNR, CDR2 FQNEAQ (reference sequence). Trimming left V 5 bases short and J 7 bases short, with 17 bases between. DNA for the CDR3: TGTGCCAGCAGCCTCGTGGGGGCCCCGGGTGGCTACACCTTC. Its protein is CASSLVGAPGGYTF.

The CDR3 DNA follows: TGTGCCAGCCGAATGACAGGGAATGAAAAACTGTTTTTT. This codes for CASRMTGNEKLFF. The rearrangement joins TRBV7-9 to TRBJ1-4, with 7 positions matching TRBD1. V lost 8 bases, J lost 5 bases, and 5 bases stayed unmatched. Germline V gene lookup returns CDR1 SEHNR and CDR2 FQNEAQ (reference sequence). The CDR3 extends over 13 amino acids.

The rearrangement joins TRBV19 to TRBJ2-1; 8 bases align to TRBD2. From germline, CDR1 is LNHDA and CDR2 SQIVND (reference sequence). There are 15 residues in the CDR3. V was pared by 6 bases and J by 3 bases, with 7 bases of the junction left unmatched. The CDR3 DNA follows: TGTGCCAGTAGAGCACTAGCGGTAAGCTACAATGAGCAGTTCTTC. This encodes CASRALAVSYNEQFF. Drawing the rest from reference TRBV19 and TRBJ2-1, the complete variable domain is DGGITQSPKYLFRKEGQNVTLSCEQNLNHDAMYWYRQDPGQGLRLIYYSQIVNDFQKGDIAEGYSVSREKKESFPLTVTSAQKNPTAFYLCASRALAVSYNEQFFGPGTRLTVL.

This clonotype has a handful of counts. The rearrangement uses TRBV5-5 and TRBJ2-5; D gene uncertain. The CDR3 is 15 amino acids. V dropped 4 bases and J dropped 5 bases, with 18 bases sitting between them. CDR1 and CDR2 (germline): SGHKS, YYEKEE (reference sequence). This CDR3 reads CASSLPLSGWETQYF. For the CDR3, the DNA is TGTGCCAGCAGCCTCCCCCTATCCGGGTGGGAGACCCAGTACTTC.

This clonotype has only a few counts. The chain uses TRBV7-3 and TRBJ2-3, with a weak D call TRBD2 (6 bases). The CDR3 is 15 amino acids. Germline loops: CDR1 SGHTA, CDR2 FQGTGA. Deletions cut 1 base from V and 2 bases from J, with 10 bases between. CDR3 sequence reads: CASSLNGGNTDTQYF. The CDR3 DNA follows: TGTGCCAGCAGCTTAAACGGGGGAAACACAGATACGCAGTATTTT.